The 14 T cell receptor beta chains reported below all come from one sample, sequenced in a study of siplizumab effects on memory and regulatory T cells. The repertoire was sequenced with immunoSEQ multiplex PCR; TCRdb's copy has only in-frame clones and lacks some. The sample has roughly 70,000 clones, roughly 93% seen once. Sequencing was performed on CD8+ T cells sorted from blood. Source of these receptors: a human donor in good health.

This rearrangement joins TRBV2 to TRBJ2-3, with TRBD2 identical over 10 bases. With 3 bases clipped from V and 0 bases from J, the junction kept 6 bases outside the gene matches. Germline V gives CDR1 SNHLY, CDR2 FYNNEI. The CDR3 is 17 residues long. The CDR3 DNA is TGTGCCAGCAGTGAGCCTAGCGGGGGAGATAGCACAGATACGCAGTATTTT. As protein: CASSEPSGGDSTDTQYF. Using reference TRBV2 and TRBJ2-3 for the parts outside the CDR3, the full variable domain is EPEVTQTPSHQVTQMGQEVILRCVPISNHLYFYWYRQILGQKVEFLVSFYNNEISEKSEIFDDQFSVERPDGSNFTLKIRSTKLEDSAMYFCASSEPSGGDSTDTQYFGPGTRLTVL.

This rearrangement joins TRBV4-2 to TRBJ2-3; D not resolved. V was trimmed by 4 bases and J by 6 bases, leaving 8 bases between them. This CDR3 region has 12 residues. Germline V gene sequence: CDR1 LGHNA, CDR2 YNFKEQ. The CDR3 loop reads CASSLGADTQYF. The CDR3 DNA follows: TGTGCCAGCAGCCTTGGTGCCGATACGCAGTATTTT.

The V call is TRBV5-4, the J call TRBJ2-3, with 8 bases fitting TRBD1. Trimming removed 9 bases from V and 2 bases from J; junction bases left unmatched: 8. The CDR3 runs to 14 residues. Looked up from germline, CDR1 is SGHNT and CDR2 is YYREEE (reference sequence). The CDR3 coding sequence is TGTGCCACTTCCACGACAGGGGTCACAGATACGCAGTATTTT. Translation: CATSTTGVTDTQYF.

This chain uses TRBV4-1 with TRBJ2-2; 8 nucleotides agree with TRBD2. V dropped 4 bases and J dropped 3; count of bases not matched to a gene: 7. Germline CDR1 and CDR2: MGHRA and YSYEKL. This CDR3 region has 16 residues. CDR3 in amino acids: CASSPTAGAYTGELFF. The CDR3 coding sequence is TGCGCCAGCAGCCCTACAGCGGGGGCGTACACCGGGGAGCTGTTTTTT.

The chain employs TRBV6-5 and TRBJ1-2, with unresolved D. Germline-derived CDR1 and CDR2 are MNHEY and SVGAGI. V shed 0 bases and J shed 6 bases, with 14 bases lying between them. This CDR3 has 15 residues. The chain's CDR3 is CASSYSGPLINGYTF. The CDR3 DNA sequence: TGTGCCAGCAGTTACTCCGGGCCCCTAATTAATGGCTACACCTTC.

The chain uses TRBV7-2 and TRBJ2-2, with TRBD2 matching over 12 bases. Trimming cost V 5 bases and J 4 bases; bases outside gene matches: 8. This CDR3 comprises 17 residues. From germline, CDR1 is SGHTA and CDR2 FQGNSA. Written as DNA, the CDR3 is TGTGCCAGCAGCCCTAGCGGGGGGGCGGTTGGCACCGGGGAGCTGTTTTTT. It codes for CASSPSGGAVGTGELFF.

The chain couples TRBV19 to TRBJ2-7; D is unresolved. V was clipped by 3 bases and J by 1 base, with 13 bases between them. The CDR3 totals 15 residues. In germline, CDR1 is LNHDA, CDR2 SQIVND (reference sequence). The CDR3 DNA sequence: TGTGCCAGTAGTATCGGCAGCCTTTCATCCTACGAGCAGTACTTC. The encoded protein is CASSIGSLSSYEQYF.

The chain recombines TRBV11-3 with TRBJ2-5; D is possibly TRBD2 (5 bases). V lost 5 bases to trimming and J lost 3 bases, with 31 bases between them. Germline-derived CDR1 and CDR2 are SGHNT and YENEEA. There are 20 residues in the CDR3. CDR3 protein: CASSTPMGYRRGGEEETQYF. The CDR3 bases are TGTGCCAGCAGCACGCCAATGGGGTATAGACGAGGAGGTGAAGAAGAGACCCAGTACTTC.

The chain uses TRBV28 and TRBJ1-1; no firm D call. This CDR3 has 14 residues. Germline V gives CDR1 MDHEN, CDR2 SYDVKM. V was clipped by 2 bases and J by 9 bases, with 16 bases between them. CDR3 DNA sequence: TGTGCCAGCAGTTTAACCCAGGAGCCCCCTAAAGCTTTCTTT. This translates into CASSLTQEPPKAFF.

In nucleotides, the CDR3 is TGTGCCAGCAGTGTAGGGGTACAGGGTAGGAACACTGAAGCTTTCTTT. Its protein is CASSVGVQGRNTEAFF. This chain uses TRBV27 with TRBJ1-1; possibly TRBD1 for D (6 bases). The CDR3 is made up of 16 amino acids. The V and J ends lost 5 bases and 1 base respectively, with 17 bases between them. Germline CDR1 reads MNHEY; CDR2 reads SMNVEV (reference sequence).

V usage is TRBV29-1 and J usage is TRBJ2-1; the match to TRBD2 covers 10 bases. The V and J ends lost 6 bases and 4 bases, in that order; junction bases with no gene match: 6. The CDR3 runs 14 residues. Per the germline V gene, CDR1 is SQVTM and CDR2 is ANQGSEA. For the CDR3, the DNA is TGCAGCGTCTTAACTAGCGGGGAGTACAATGAGCAGTTCTTC. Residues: CSVLTSGEYNEQFF.

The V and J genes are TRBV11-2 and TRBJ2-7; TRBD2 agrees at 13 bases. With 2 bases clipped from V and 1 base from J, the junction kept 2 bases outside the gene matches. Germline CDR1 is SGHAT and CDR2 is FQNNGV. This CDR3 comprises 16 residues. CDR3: CASSLQGLAGSYEQYF. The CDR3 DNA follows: TGTGCCAGCAGCTTACAGGGACTAGCGGGGTCCTACGAGCAGTACTTC.

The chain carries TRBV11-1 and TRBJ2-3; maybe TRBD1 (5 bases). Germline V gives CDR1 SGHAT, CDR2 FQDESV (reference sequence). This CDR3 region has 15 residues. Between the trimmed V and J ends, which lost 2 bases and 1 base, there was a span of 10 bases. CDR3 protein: CASSLFRGGTDTQYF. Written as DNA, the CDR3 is TGTGCCAGCAGCTTATTTAGGGGCGGCACAGATACGCAGTATTTT.

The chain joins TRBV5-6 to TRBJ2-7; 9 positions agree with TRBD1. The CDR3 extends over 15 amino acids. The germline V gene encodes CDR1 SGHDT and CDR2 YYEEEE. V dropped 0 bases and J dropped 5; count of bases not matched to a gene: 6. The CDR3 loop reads CASSLGTGVSDEQYF. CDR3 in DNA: TGTGCCAGCAGCTTGGGGACAGGGGTTTCCGACGAGCAGTACTTC. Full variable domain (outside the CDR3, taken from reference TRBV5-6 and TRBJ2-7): DAGVTQSPTHLIKTRGQQVTLRCSPKSGHDTVSWYQQALGQGPQFIFQYYEEEERQRGNFPDRFSGHQFPNYSSELNVNALLLGDSALYLCASSLGTGVSDEQYFGPGTRLTVT.